Listed here is a single T cell receptor beta chain. Its target is unknown. Germline V CDR1 and CDR2: SGHTA, FQGTGA. V was pared by 3 bases and J by 0 bases, with 10 bases of the junction left unmatched. The CDR3 spans 18 residues. The data were taken from a study of long-term antiretroviral therapy in people with HIV. Regarding the study as a whole: The study found that diversity rose after ART but stayed below transplant donor controls.

The assay, immunoSEQ v3.0, was run at survey level. Libraries were prepared by immunoSEQ multiplex PCR; TCRdb keeps only in-frame clonotypes and omits some of them. Of under 20,000 clones listed, 76% are singletons. At least one PBMC sample before ART and at least two after were required. This sequence was found in a woman in her forties or fifties with HIV. Source: unsorted PBMCs, taken 0.5 years before starting antiretroviral therapy. The chain uses TRBV7-3 and TRBJ2-2; 7 bases fit TRBD1. CDR3 coding DNA: TGTGCCAGCAGCTTGACTCGGGACAGCCAAACGAACACCGGGGAGCTGTTTTTT. Translated: CASSLTRDSQTNTGELFF.